The 27 T cell receptor beta chains below all came from one sample that was sequenced in a study of coeliac disease. TCRdb's table, derived via immunoSEQ multiplex PCR, lists solely in-frame clones and lacks some. The sample includes about 4,200 clones, approximately 73% of them seen just once. Study-level findings and limits: Active celiac intraepithelial and lamina propria samples had lower TRB and TRG clonality than control samples.

What these receptors recognize is not known. Sequencing was done on a sample of intraepithelial lymphocytes from the gut. The origin of the receptors is a woman aged 18-29 years with active celiac disease.

The chain joins TRBV19 to TRBJ1-2; weak D call: TRBD1 (5 bases). The CDR3 runs 14 residues. CDR1 and CDR2 from the germline V gene are LNHDA and SQIVND (reference sequence). The V end was cut by 3 bases, the J end by 0 bases, with 8 bases between. DNA of the CDR3: TGTGCCAGTAGTATCCCAGGGACTAACTATGGCTACACCTTC. The encoded protein is CASSIPGTNYGYTF.

The J gene is TRBJ2-3, the V gene TRBV6-4; a possible D gene is TRBD2 (6 bases). Trimming removed 4 bases from V and 6 bases from J, with 11 bases in between. Germline V CDR1 and CDR2: MRHNA, SNTAGT. The CDR3 runs to 13 residues. The CDR3 nucleotides are TGTGCCAGCAGTGCGGGGGAGTGGGATACGCAGTATTTT. Its protein product is CASSAGEWDTQYF.

V and J are TRBV14 and TRBJ2-7; maybe TRBD1 (6 bases). V dropped 4 bases and J dropped 2 bases, with 9 bases sitting between them. Per the germline V gene, CDR1 is SGHDN and CDR2 is FVKESK. The CDR3 is 13 residues long. DNA for the CDR3: TGTGCCAGCAGCCCAGGGGCCGCCTACGAGCAGTACTTC. Residues: CASSPGAAYEQYF.

CDR3 DNA: TGTGCCAGCAGTTTAACAGGGGGCACTGAAGCTTTCTTT. Encoded protein: CASSLTGGTEAFF. The chain has TRBV2 and TRBJ1-1, with 8 bases identical to TRBD1. Germline V gene sequence: CDR1 SNHLY, CDR2 FYNNEI. Losses at the gene ends were 5 bases for V and 4 bases for J; bases not matched to a gene: 3. This CDR3 is 13 amino acids long.

The CDR3 region has the DNA TGTGCCAGCAGCTCGAGATACAGGGTCTTGGACGAGCAGTACTTC. Translated, it gives CASSSRYRVLDEQYF. The chain couples TRBV7-8 to TRBJ2-7; perhaps TRBD1 as D (6 bases). There are 15 residues in the CDR3. V was clipped by 4 bases and J by 5 bases, with 18 bases between them. The germline V gene encodes CDR1 SGHVS and CDR2 FQNEAQ.

This chain joins TRBV4-2 and TRBJ1-6; TRBD1 matches at 9 bases. With 0 bases clipped from V and 11 bases from J, the junction kept 2 bases outside the gene matches. This CDR3 is 14 amino acids long. CDR1 is LGHNA, CDR2 YNFKEQ, per germline. Here the CDR3 reads CASSQEGQGAPLHF. The CDR3 bases are TGTGCCAGCAGCCAAGAGGGACAGGGTGCACCCCTCCACTTT.

This clone has a single count. The rearrangement links TRBV7-9 to TRBJ2-3; D is unclear. This CDR3 is 11 amino acids long. V shed 10 bases and J shed 6 bases, with 11 bases lying between them. Germline lookup yields CDR1 SEHNR and CDR2 FQNEAQ (reference sequence). The CDR3 DNA reads TGTGCCATTCTTCTAATGGATACGCAGTATTTT. Translating gives CAILLMDTQYF.

J is TRBJ2-7 and V is TRBV7-9; 8 positions match TRBD2. The V segment lost 1 base and the J segment 6 bases; nucleotides outside the gene matches: 17. Germline CDR1 and CDR2: SEHNR and FQNEAQ (reference sequence). The CDR3 is 18 residues long. The CDR3 region is CASSLESLYGLAFSEQYF. As DNA, the CDR3 is TGTGCCAGCAGCTTAGAGAGTTTGTACGGACTAGCTTTTTCCGAGCAGTACTTC.

This clone has just one count. This chain links TRBV6-5 with TRBJ2-2; D gene unclear. Germline CDR1 is MNHEY and CDR2 is SVGAGI. The length of the CDR3 is 12 residues. The ends were cut back, 6 bases at V and 1 base at J, with 3 bases in the middle. CDR3 nucleotides: TGTGCCAGCAGCCAGAACACCGGGGAGCTGTTTTTT. Its translation: CASSQNTGELFF.

J is TRBJ2-2 and V is TRBV2; D call uncertain. The germline CDR1 and CDR2 sequences are SNHLY and FYNNEI. The CDR3 is made up of 13 amino acids. Trimming cost V 5 bases and J 4 bases, with 8 bases left between them. CDR3: CASSYGRTGELFF. Written as DNA, the CDR3 is TGTGCCAGCAGTTACGGTCGCACCGGGGAGCTGTTTTTT.

This clone turned up a few times. CDR3 sequence (DNA): TGTGCCTGGAGGGCCTTCGAACACAGAGTCCGCTATGGCTACACCTTC. Translating it yields CAWRAFEHRVRYGYTF. This chain connects TRBV30 to TRBJ1-2; D is uncertain. The V gene's germline CDR1 is GTSNPN and CDR2 SVGIG (reference sequence). V was cut by 3 bases and J by 4 bases, with 21 bases left in between. The CDR3 extends over 16 amino acids.

The chain employs TRBV20-1 and TRBJ2-5; D possibly corresponds to TRBD1 (5 bases). This CDR3 has 11 residues. CDR1 and CDR2 from the germline V gene are DFQATT and SNEGSKA (reference sequence). Trimming took off 3 bases at V and 3 bases at J, with 5 bases between the two ends. CDR3 amino acids: CSARTEETQYF. The CDR3 DNA reads TGCAGTGCTAGGACAGAAGAGACCCAGTACTTC.

The chain employs TRBV4-2 and TRBJ1-3; D ambiguous. V shed 0 bases and J shed 2 bases, with 8 bases lying between them. The germline V gene has CDR1 LGHNA and CDR2 YNFKEQ. There are 15 residues in the CDR3. In DNA form, the CDR3 reads TGTGCCAGCAGCCAAGACACGGGAACTGGAAACACCATATATTTT. Its translation: CASSQDTGTGNTIYF.

The chain uses TRBV6-6 and TRBJ2-5, with TRBD1 matching over 8 bases. This CDR3 has 15 residues. Germline V gene data show CDR1 as MNHNY and CDR2 as SVGAGI (reference sequence). With V trimmed by 2 bases and J by 5 bases, 7 bases remained unmatched. The CDR3 protein is CASSYARQGTETQYF. The CDR3 coding sequence is TGTGCCAGCAGTTACGCCAGACAGGGGACGGAGACCCAGTACTTC.

This rearrangement joins TRBV7-2 to TRBJ2-4; no clear D. CDR3 size: 14 residues. With 3 bases removed from V and 6 bases from J, the gap between germline ends came to 12 bases. The germline gives CDR1 SGHTA, CDR2 FQGNSA. In DNA, the CDR3 is TGTGCCAGCAGCTTGGGCCTTCTCGGAAACATTCAGTACTTC. Protein product: CASSLGLLGNIQYF.

By sample fraction, this clone is large. The chain combines TRBV5-1 with TRBJ2-3; D is possibly TRBD2 (5 bases). Trimming stripped 0 bases from V and 4 bases from J, with 12 bases between. Germline V CDR1 and CDR2: SGHRS, YFSETQ. The CDR3 is made up of 15 amino acids. The CDR3 region is CASSLDGVNADTQYF. In DNA form, the CDR3 reads TGCGCCAGCAGCTTGGACGGGGTTAACGCAGATACGCAGTATTTT.

The V and J genes are TRBV6-5 and TRBJ2-7; 7 bases map to TRBD1. V lost 1 base and J lost 3; bases outside the gene matches: 6. This CDR3 comprises 15 residues. The germline V gene encodes CDR1 MNHEY and CDR2 SVGAGI. The CDR3 spells CASSYYRGSGYEQYF. DNA of the CDR3: TGTGCCAGCAGTTACTACAGGGGTTCGGGCTACGAGCAGTACTTC.

The chain links TRBV4-2 to TRBJ2-3, with TRBD2 as a possible D gene (6 bases). Germline V gene data show CDR1 as LGHNA and CDR2 as YNFKEQ. Trimming stripped 1 base from V and 4 bases from J, with 12 bases between. The CDR3 is 15 amino acids. CDR3 bases: TGTGCCAGCAGCCAAGTAGGACTATTCCCAGATACGCAGTATTTT. Translation gives CASSQVGLFPDTQYF.

The chain combines TRBV15 with TRBJ2-2; 7 bases map to TRBD2. Germline values: CDR1 LNHNV, CDR2 YYDKDF (reference sequence). The junction had 0 bases not matched to a gene; V was cut back by 1 base and J by 1 base. This CDR3 has 15 amino acids. CDR3 sequence reads: CATSRAGGNTGELFF. CDR3 coding DNA: TGTGCCACCAGCAGAGCGGGAGGGAACACCGGGGAGCTGTTTTTT.

The chain recombines TRBV11-2 with TRBJ2-7; TRBD2 matches at 12 bases. V lost 0 bases, J lost 4 bases, and 7 bases stayed unmatched. Germline CDR1 is SGHAT and CDR2 is FQNNGV. The CDR3 is 17 residues long. Here the CDR3 DNA reads TGTGCCAGCAGCTTAGATGGGGGACTAGCGGGCCGATACGAGCAGTACTTC. Its protein product is CASSLDGGLAGRYEQYF.

The V and J genes are TRBV7-2 and TRBJ2-5; 15 positions match TRBD2. Germline-derived CDR1 and CDR2 are SGHTA and FQGNSA. CDR3 length: 15 residues. Trimming took 5 bases from V and 4 from J; bases not matched to a gene: 2. CDR3 region: CASSRTSGGAETQYF. CDR3 DNA: TGTGCCAGCAGCAGGACTAGCGGGGGGGCAGAGACCCAGTACTTC.

The V call is TRBV28, the J call TRBJ2-1; D remains ambiguous. V was clipped by 5 bases and J by 7 bases, with 21 bases between them. Germline CDR1 MDHEN, CDR2 SYDVKM. This CDR3 has 16 amino acids. DNA of the CDR3: TGTGCCAGCAGTCCCGGAGATTTAGTTACAAGGAATGAGCAGTTCTTC. The encoded protein is CASSPGDLVTRNEQFF.

The chain is built from TRBV7-2 and TRBJ2-5; 12 bases agree with TRBD1. V shed 7 bases and J 1 base; nucleotides not matched to a gene: 10. This CDR3 comprises 17 residues. Germline V gene sequence: CDR1 SGHTA, CDR2 FQGNSA. The CDR3 spells CASTRGTGGLSQETQYF. DNA for the CDR3: TGTGCCAGCACCCGAGGGACAGGGGGCTTATCCCAAGAGACCCAGTACTTC.

This clone was picked up a small number of times. This rearrangement joins TRBV4-2 to TRBJ1-1; tentative D call: TRBD1 (6 bases). Germline CDR1 LGHNA, CDR2 YNFKEQ. V dropped 1 base and J dropped 4 bases, with 10 bases sitting between them. This CDR3 region has 14 residues. The CDR3 is CASSQGQGRTEAFF. CDR3 DNA: TGTGCCAGCAGCCAAGGGCAGGGGCGCACTGAAGCTTTCTTT.

The V call is TRBV7-8, the J call TRBJ2-3, with TRBD2 identical over 11 bases. Germline CDR1 SGHVS, CDR2 FQNEAQ. This CDR3 is 16 amino acids long. V shed 5 bases and J 4 bases; nucleotides not matched to a gene: 8. This CDR3 reads CASSATSGGAADTQYF. DNA of the CDR3: TGTGCCAGCAGCGCTACTAGCGGGGGAGCCGCAGATACGCAGTATTTT.

The V call is TRBV5-1, the J call TRBJ2-3; 11 bases line up with TRBD2. The CDR3 contains 17 residues. The V gene end was trimmed by 6 bases and the J gene end by 1 base; junction bases not matched to a gene: 10. CDR1 SGHRS and CDR2 YFSETQ come from the germline V gene. CDR3 sequence reads: CASNLALAGVGTDTQYF. CDR3 bases: TGCGCCAGCAACCTCGCACTAGCGGGGGTTGGCACAGATACGCAGTATTTT.

This clone was seen only a few times. The chain couples TRBV28 to TRBJ2-3; D might be TRBD2 (7 bases). The CDR3 spans 13 residues. The ends were cut back, 5 bases at V and 5 bases at J, with 11 bases in the middle. Germline CDR1 reads MDHEN; CDR2 reads SYDVKM. CDR3 residues: CASSRGGIDTQYF. In DNA, the CDR3 is TGTGCCAGCAGTAGGGGGGGTATAGATACGCAGTATTTT. The full variable domain, its missing parts supplied by reference TRBV28 and TRBJ2-3, is DVKVTQSSRYLVKRTGEKVFLECVQDMDHENMFWYRQDPGLGLRLIYFSYDVKMKEKGDIPEGYSVSREKKERFSLILESASTNQTSMYLCASSRGGIDTQYFGPGTRLTVL.